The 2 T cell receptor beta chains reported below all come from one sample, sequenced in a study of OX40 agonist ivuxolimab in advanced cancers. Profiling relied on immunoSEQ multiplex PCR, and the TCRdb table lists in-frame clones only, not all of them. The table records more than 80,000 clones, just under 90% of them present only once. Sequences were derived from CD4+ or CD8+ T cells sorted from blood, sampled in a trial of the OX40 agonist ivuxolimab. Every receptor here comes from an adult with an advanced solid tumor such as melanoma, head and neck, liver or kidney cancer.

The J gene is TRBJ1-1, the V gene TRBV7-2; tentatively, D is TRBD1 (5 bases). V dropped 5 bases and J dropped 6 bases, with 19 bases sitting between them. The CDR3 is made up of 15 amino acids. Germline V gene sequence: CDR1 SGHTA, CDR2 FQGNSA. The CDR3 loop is CASSAVLQGGAEAFF. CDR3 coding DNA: TGTGCCAGCAGCGCCGTGCTTCAGGGAGGGGCTGAAGCTTTCTTT.

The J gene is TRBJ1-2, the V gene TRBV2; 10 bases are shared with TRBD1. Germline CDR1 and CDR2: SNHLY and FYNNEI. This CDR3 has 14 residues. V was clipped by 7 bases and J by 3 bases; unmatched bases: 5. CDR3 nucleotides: TGTGCCAGCATTATAGGACAGGGGGACTATGGCTACACCTTC. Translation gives CASIIGQGDYGYTF.